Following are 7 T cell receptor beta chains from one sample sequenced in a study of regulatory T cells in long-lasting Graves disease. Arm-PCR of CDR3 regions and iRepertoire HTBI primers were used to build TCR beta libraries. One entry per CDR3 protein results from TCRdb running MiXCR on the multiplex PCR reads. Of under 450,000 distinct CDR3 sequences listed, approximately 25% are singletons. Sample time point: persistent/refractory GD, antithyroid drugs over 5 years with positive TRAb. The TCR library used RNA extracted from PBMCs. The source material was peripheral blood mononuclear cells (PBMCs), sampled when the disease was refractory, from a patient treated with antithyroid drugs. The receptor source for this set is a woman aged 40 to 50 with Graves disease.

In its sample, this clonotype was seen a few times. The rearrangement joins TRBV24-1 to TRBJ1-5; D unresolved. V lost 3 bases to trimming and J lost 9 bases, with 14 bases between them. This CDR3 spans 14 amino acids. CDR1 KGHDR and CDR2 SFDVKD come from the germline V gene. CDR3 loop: CATSDPPVFGPQHF. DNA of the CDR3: TGTGCCACCAGTGATCCCCCCGTCTTTGGGCCCCAGCATTTT.

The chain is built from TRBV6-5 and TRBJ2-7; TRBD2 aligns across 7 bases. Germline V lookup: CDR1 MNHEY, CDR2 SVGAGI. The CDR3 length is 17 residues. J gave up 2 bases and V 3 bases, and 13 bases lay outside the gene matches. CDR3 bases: TGTGCCAGCAGTTATATGGAAGGTTCTAGCGGTCCCTACGAGCAGTACTTC. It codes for CASSYMEGSSGPYEQYF.

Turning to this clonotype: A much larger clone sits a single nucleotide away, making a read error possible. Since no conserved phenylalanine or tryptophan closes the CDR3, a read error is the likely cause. Written as DNA, the CDR3 is TGTGCCTGGAGTGTACCTGGGCCCGAAGCTTTCTCT. Translation: CAWSVPGPEAFS. This chain joins TRBV30 and TRBJ1-1; D gene ambiguous. The CDR3 totals 12 residues. The V gene lost 0 bases and the J gene lost 8 bases, with 10 bases spanning the gap. The V gene's germline CDR1 is GTSNPN and CDR2 SVGIG (reference sequence).

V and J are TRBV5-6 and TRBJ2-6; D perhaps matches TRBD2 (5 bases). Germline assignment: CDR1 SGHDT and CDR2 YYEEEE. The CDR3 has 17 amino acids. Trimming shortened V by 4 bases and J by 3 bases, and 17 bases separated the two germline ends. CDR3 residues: CASSPFGLGGGANVLTF. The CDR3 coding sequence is TGTGCCAGCAGCCCTTTCGGGCTCGGAGGTGGGGCCAACGTCCTGACTTTC.

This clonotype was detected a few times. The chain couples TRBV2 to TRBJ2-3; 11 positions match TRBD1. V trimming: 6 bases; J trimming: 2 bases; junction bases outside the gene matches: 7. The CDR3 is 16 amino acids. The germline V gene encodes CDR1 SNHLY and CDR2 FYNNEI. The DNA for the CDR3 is TGTGCCAGCAGATCCGGACAGGGGGCATCCACAGATACGCAGTATTTT. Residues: CASRSGQGASTDTQYF.

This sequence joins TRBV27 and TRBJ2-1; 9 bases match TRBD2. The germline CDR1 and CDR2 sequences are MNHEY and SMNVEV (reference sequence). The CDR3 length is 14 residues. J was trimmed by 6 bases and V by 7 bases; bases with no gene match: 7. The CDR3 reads CASTGREGPNEQFF. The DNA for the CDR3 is TGTGCCAGCACTGGGCGGGAGGGGCCCAATGAGCAGTTCTTC.

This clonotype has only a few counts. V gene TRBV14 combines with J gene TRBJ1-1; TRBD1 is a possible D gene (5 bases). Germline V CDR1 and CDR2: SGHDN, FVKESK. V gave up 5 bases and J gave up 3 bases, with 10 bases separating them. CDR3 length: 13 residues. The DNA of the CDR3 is TGTGCCAGCAGCGCAGGGATAGACACTGAAGCTTTCTTT. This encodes CASSAGIDTEAFF.